This entry describes one T cell receptor beta chain. The data were produced by immunoSEQ multiplex PCR, yet TCRdb's version contains in-frame clones alone and is incomplete. This sample has tens of thousands of clones, with over 75% found just once. This entry belongs to a study of blood T cell repertoires in COVID-19. CDR1 is MGHRA and CDR2 is YSYEKL in the germline V gene. Trimming removed 0 bases at V and 2 bases at J, with 4 bases between. The CDR3 consists of 13 residues. This clonotype was sampled from a human donor in a cohort sampled during active COVID-19. This chain joins TRBV4-1 and TRBJ1-2; D not resolved. Sequenced sample: peripheral blood. Here the CDR3 reads CASSQEQNYGYTF. The CDR3 DNA is TGCGCCAGCAGCCAAGAACAAAACTATGGCTACACCTTC.